The rows below give T cell receptor beta chains drawn from one sample of a study of blood T cells in healthy people across ages. TCRdb redid the calling of the 5' RACE reads with MiXCR, one entry per CDR3 protein. Of 800,000 to 1,300,000 distinct CDR3 sequences in the sample, around 25% were seen once. Another study also made use of these data, one on T cells of mothers and their children.

Sample: blood. These receptors came from a girl aged 2 to 10 in good health. CDR3s include the opening cysteine and the closing phenylalanine or tryptophan. D genes are given only for firm matches. Not all rows give a size; the values are once, few, many and, for expanded clones, a class.

>TRBJ2-1|NA|NA|TRBV24-1
TGTGCCACCAGTGAACCCGGAGACTACTACAATGAGCAGTTCTTC
CATSEPGDYYNEQFF
>TRBJ2-1|few|NA|TRBV4-1
TGCGCCAGCAGCCAATACGTCGGGGTGGTGACCTCCTACAATGAGCAGTTCTTC
CASSQYVGVVTSYNEQFF
>TRBJ2-2|once|NA|TRBV6-6
TGTGCCAGCACCCACGGCTCCGGGGAGCTGTTTTTT
CASTHGSGELFF
>TRBJ2-2|NA|NA|TRBV7-3
TGTGCCAGCAGCTCAGGATTCACCGGGGAGCTGTTTTTT
CASSSGFTGELFF
>TRBJ2-1|few|NA|TRBV5-1
TGCGCCAGCAGCTACCAGACAGAGCAGTTCTTC
CASSYQTEQFF
>TRBJ2-1|few|NA|TRBV19
TGTGCCAGTAGTCGGGCTAGCACTGCCAATGAGCAGTTCTTC
CASSRASTANEQFF
>TRBJ2-7|NA|NA|TRBV10-1
TGCGCCAGCAGAGTTGACAGGCTAGTCCGCTACGAGCAGTACTTC
CASRVDRLVRYEQYF
>TRBJ1-2|NA|NA|TRBV28
TGTGCCAGCACCCCGAGACGGGACGTGGGTGGCTACACCTTC
CASTPRRDVGGYTF
>TRBJ2-2|NA|NA|TRBV20-1
TGCAGTGCTAGAGTTACAGGGCGACTCAACACCGGGGAGCTGTTTTTT
CSARVTGRLNTGELFF
>TRBJ2-3|few|TRBD2|TRBV12-3/TRBV12-4
TGTGCCAGCAGTATCTCTAGCGGGGGGCCCGTAAATACGCAGTATTTT
CASSISSGGPVNTQYF
>TRBJ2-7|few|TRBD2|TRBV11-3
TGTGCCAGCAGCTTAGCGGGGGGAGTTTCCTCCTACGAGCAGTACTTC
CASSLAGGVSSYEQYF
>TRBJ2-2|few|TRBD2|TRBV20-1
TGCAGTGCTCTAACCGATTTCGGCGGGAGTGTAACCGGGGAGCCGTTTTTT
CSALTDFGGSVTGEPFF
>TRBJ2-5|few|TRBD2|TRBV20-1
TGCAGTGCTTCCCTAGCGGGGTCAGAGACCCAGTACTTC
CSASLAGSETQYF
>TRBJ1-6|NA|NA|TRBV12-3/TRBV12-4
TGTGGGACCACTAAGGGGGAGGGATCCTCACCCCTCCACTTT
CGTTKGEGSSPLHF
>TRBJ2-1|NA|TRBD2|TRBV20-1
TGCAGTGCTAGAGCGGGGGGGTTTGGCGATGAGCAGTTCTTC
CSARAGGFGDEQFF
>TRBJ1-2|few|TRBD1|TRBV27
TGTGCCAGCAGACGATCCAACAGGGGAGACTATGGCTACACCTTC
CASRRSNRGDYGYTF
>TRBJ1-1|NA|NA|TRBV29-1
TGCAGCGTTGAAGATGGGCAGGGTTTGAACACTGAAGCTTTCTTT
CSVEDGQGLNTEAFF
>TRBJ2-1|NA|NA|TRBV28
TGTGCCAGCAGATACCCCGGCGGGATCGGGGACAATGAGCAGTTCTTC
CASRYPGGIGDNEQFF
>TRBJ2-7|few|NA|TRBV12-3/TRBV12-4
TGTGCCAGCAGTCCCCCGGGACACGAGGGATTTTACGAGCAGTACTTC
CASSPPGHEGFYEQYF
>TRBJ2-4|once|NA|TRBV29-1
TGCAGCGCCGAGGTCGTAGCCAAAAACATTCAGTACTTC
CSAEVVAKNIQYF
>TRBJ2-3|few|NA|TRBV27
TGTGCCAGTGGTTCTAGTTTGTGGGCCATAGATACGCAGTATTTT
CASGSSLWAIDTQYF
>TRBJ2-7|few|TRBD1|TRBV12-5
TGTGCTAGTGGGAAGAAGGCAGGGGGTCGCTACGAGCAGTACTTC
CASGKKAGGRYEQYF
>TRBJ1-1|NA|NA|TRBV29-1
TGCAGCGTTGAAATCGGCGGCGTTGAAGCTTTCTTT
CSVEIGGVEAFF
>TRBJ2-2|few|NA|TRBV9
TGTGCCAGCAGCGTAGCTACTGCCGGGGAGCTGTTTTTT
CASSVATAGELFF
>TRBJ1-1|NA|NA|TRBV29-1
TGCAGCGTTGGGTGGGGGGCCCAACACACTGAAGCTTTCTTT
CSVGWGAQHTEAFF
>TRBJ2-5|few|NA|TRBV7-2
TGTGCCAGCAGCTCTCAGCTGGCAAGCAAAGAGACCCAGTACTTC
CASSSQLASKETQYF
>TRBJ2-4|NA|NA|TRBV5-1
TGCGCCAGCAGCTTGGTCATCGACGGTCAAAAAAACATTCAGTACTTC
CASSLVIDGQKNIQYF
>TRBJ1-3|NA|TRBD1|TRBV4-2
TGTGCCAGCAGCCAAGATATGATAGGGGACAGTGGATGGAGGAACACCATATATTTT
CASSQDMIGDSGWRNTIYF
>TRBJ2-3|NA|NA|TRBV18
TGTGCCAGCTCCCCTGGGATGAAAGAGCCTTATACGCAGTATTTT
CASSPGMKEPYTQYF
>TRBJ2-5|NA|TRBD2|TRBV2
TGTGCCAGCAGCCTACAGGGGACTAGCGGGGTAAAGACCCAAGAGACCCAGTACTTC
CASSLQGTSGVKTQETQYF
>TRBJ2-1|NA|TRBD2|TRBV20-1
TGCAGTGCCCCTTGGGGGAGGGCCGTGGATGAGCAGTTCTTC
CSAPWGRAVDEQFF
>TRBJ2-1|NA|NA|TRBV6-4
TGTGCCAGCAGTGATCGAGGCGTGAATGAGCAGTTCTTC
CASSDRGVNEQFF
>TRBJ1-1|few|TRBD1|TRBV5-1
TGCGCCAGCAGTTTGGACAGGGGGCGGAAAACTGAAGCTTTCTTT
CASSLDRGRKTEAFF